Listed below are T cell receptor beta chains from one sample, sequenced in a study of T cells in Graves' hyperthyroidism and ophthalmopathy. TCRdb re-analysed the multiplex PCR reads in MiXCR, keeping a single row per CDR3 protein. The sample includes 690,000 or so distinct CDR3 sequences, roughly a sixth of them seen just once. Material for sequencing was blood. The receptors here all came from a woman in her forties or fifties with Graves' hyperthyroidism that later progressed to Graves' ophthalmopathy. Each CDR3 is given with its conserved first and last residue. Each record gives: J gene, V gene, CDR3 protein.

j_call: TRBJ1-1
v_call: TRBV4-2
cdr3_aa: CASSQDFWSMDTEAFF

j_call: TRBJ1-4
v_call: TRBV6-9
cdr3_aa: CASSYRENEKLFF

j_call: TRBJ2-5
v_call: TRBV7-9
cdr3_aa: CASRPPTPQETQYF

j_call: TRBJ1-5
v_call: TRBV7-8
cdr3_aa: CASREGSNQPQHF

j_call: TRBJ2-3
v_call: TRBV11-1
cdr3_aa: CASSSREARTVGDTQYF

j_call: TRBJ2-6
v_call: TRBV3-1
cdr3_aa: CASSQPTGSGANVLTF

j_call: TRBJ2-2
v_call: TRBV2
cdr3_aa: CASRRDRNTGELFF

j_call: TRBJ1-4
v_call: TRBV6-1
cdr3_aa: CASRDRGWEKLFF

j_call: TRBJ2-3
v_call: TRBV3-1
cdr3_aa: CASSQEWTSGEDTQYF

j_call: TRBJ2-3
v_call: TRBV27
cdr3_aa: CASSGETSTDTQYF

j_call: TRBJ1-3
v_call: TRBV7-2
cdr3_aa: CASSFGQATFGNTIYF

j_call: TRBJ1-2
v_call: TRBV5-4
cdr3_aa: CASSQGEGGRFYGYTF

j_call: TRBJ2-5
v_call: TRBV5-1
cdr3_aa: CASSLAQGKETQYF

j_call: TRBJ2-7
v_call: TRBV29-1
cdr3_aa: CSVRVGGSYEQYF

j_call: TRBJ2-7
v_call: TRBV12-3/TRBV12-4
cdr3_aa: CASSLGVAGSYEQYF

j_call: TRBJ1-3
v_call: TRBV20-1
cdr3_aa: CSARGGGLGSSGNTIYF

j_call: TRBJ2-2
v_call: TRBV7-7
cdr3_aa: CASSLASGTGELFF

j_call: TRBJ1-1
v_call: TRBV6-5
cdr3_aa: CASSYTQGEDTEAFF

j_call: TRBJ2-5
v_call: TRBV20-1
cdr3_aa: CSARDRLAGGIKETQYF

j_call: TRBJ1-5
v_call: TRBV19
cdr3_aa: CASNNQPQHF

j_call: TRBJ1-2
v_call: TRBV5-1
cdr3_aa: CASSLDRTLYGYTF

j_call: TRBJ2-1
v_call: TRBV30
cdr3_aa: CAWSAFKTNYNEQFF

j_call: TRBJ2-2
v_call: TRBV9
cdr3_aa: CASSVPRTGHDTGELFF

j_call: TRBJ2-7
v_call: TRBV20-1
cdr3_aa: CSAKGHKNSYEQYF

j_call: TRBJ2-5
v_call: TRBV30
cdr3_aa: CAWSVRLLETQYF

j_call: TRBJ1-3
v_call: TRBV7-9
cdr3_aa: CASSSGAKSSGNTIYF

j_call: TRBJ1-2
v_call: TRBV6-6
cdr3_aa: CASSYSHRGTFGYTF

j_call: TRBJ1-4
v_call: TRBV20-1
cdr3_aa: CSARTAGEKLFF

j_call: TRBJ2-7
v_call: TRBV7-9
cdr3_aa: CASSSAGDSYEQYF

j_call: TRBJ1-2
v_call: TRBV5-6
cdr3_aa: CASSLGGAIYGYTF

j_call: TRBJ2-7
v_call: TRBV20-1
cdr3_aa: CSARAPQGSYEQYF

j_call: TRBJ1-1
v_call: TRBV3-1
cdr3_aa: CASSQMGRTNTEAFF

j_call: TRBJ1-1
v_call: TRBV30
cdr3_aa: CAWRSSLRGHRNTEAFF

j_call: TRBJ1-1
v_call: TRBV6-6
cdr3_aa: CASSYSISHPEAFF

j_call: TRBJ1-1
v_call: TRBV11-2
cdr3_aa: CASSLVEGGFSFF